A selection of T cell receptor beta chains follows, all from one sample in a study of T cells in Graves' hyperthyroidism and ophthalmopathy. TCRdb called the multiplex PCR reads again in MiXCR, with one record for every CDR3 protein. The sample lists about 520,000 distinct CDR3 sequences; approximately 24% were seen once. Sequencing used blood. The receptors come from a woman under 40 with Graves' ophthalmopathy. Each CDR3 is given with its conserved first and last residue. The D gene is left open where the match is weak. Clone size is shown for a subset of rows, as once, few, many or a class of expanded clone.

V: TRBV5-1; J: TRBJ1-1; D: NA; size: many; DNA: TGCGCCAGCAGCTCCGACACCCACACTGAAGCTTTCTTT; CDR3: CASSSDTHTEAFF
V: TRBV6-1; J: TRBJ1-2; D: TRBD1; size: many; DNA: TGTGCCAGCAGTCTCCACCTGAGGCAGGGGGGCTATGGCTACACCTTC; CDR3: CASSLHLRQGGYGYTF
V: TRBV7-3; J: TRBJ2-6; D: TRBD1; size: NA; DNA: TGTGCCAGCAGCATGACAGGGGTTTGGCCTGGGGCCAACGTCCTGACTTTC; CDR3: CASSMTGVWPGANVLTF
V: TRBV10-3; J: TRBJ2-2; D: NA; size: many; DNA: TGTGCCATCACTAATCTAGAAAACACCGGGGAGCTGTTTTTT; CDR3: CAITNLENTGELFF
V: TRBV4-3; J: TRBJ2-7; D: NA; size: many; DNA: TGCGCCAGCAGCCAAGGGCTAGTGGCCTACGAGCAGTACTTC; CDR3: CASSQGLVAYEQYF
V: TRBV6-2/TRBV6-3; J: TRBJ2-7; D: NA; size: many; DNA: TGTGCCAGCACCGACCCCGACTTAAGTTGGCAGTACTTC; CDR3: CASTDPDLSWQYF
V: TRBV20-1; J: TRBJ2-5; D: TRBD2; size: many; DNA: TGCAGTGCTAGAGTAGCGGGGGTTCGCAGCGGGTTGGAGACCCAGTACTTC; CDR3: CSARVAGVRSGLETQYF
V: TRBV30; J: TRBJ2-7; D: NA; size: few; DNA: TGTGCCTGGCGAAGGGTGGATGCGTACGAGCAGTACTTC; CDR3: CAWRRVDAYEQYF
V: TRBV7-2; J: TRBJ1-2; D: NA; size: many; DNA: TGTGCCAGCAGTCAGCCCCCAGGCGTTAGAGACTACACCTTC; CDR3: CASSQPPGVRDYTF
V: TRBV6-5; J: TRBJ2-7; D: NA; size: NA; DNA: TGTGCCAGCAGTTCTCCGGGGGTATCCATCCACGATCAGTACTTC; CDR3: CASSSPGVSIHDQYF
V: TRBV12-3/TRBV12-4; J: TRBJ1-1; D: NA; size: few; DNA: TGTGCCAGCAGTTTAGGGCAAAATGAAGCTTTCTTT; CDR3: CASSLGQNEAFF
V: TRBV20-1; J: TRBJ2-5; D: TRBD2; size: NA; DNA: TGCAGTGCTATCAGCGGGGGGCCTAGAGTGGAGACCCAGTACTTC; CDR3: CSAISGGPRVETQYF
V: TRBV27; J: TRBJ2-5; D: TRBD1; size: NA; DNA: TGTGCCAGCAGTCAGACAGGGTCGAAAGAGACCCAGTACTTC; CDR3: CASSQTGSKETQYF
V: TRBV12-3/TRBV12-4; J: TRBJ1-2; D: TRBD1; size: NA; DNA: TGTGCCAGCAACACTCCGACAGGGGGGTATGGCTACACCTTC; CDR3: CASNTPTGGYGYTF
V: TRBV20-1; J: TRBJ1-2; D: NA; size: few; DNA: TGCAGTGCTGGGGGGGAGAGGGGCTATGGCTACACCTTC; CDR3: CSAGGERGYGYTF
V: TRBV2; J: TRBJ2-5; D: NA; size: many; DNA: TGTGCCAGCAGTTCGCGAGAGAGTGAGACCCAGTACTTC; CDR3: CASSSRESETQYF
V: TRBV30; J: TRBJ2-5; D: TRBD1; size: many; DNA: TGTGCCATCTCGGGACAGAGTAGGGAGACCCAGTACTTC; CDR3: CAISGQSRETQYF
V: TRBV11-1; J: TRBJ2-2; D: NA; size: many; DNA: TGTGCCAGCAGCTTAATCGGGCAAAACACCGGGGAGCTGTTTTTT; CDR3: CASSLIGQNTGELFF
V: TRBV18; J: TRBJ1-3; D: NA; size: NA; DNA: TGTGCCAGCTCACCTTACGGAATCTCTGGAAACACCATATATTTT; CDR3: CASSPYGISGNTIYF
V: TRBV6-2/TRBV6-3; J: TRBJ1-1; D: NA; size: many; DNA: TGTGCCAGCGGTAACAACGCCTACGGAGCTTTCTTT; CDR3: CASGNNAYGAFF
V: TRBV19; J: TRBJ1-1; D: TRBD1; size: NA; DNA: TGTGCCAGTGTTAACCGGGACAGGGGGCATACGAACACTGAAGCTTTCTTT; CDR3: CASVNRDRGHTNTEAFF
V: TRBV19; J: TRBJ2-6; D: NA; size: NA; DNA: TGTGCCACCGACACTAGCTCTGGGGCCAACGTCCTGACTTTC; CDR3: CATDTSSGANVLTF
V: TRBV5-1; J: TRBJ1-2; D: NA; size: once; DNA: TGCGCCAGCAGCTGGAGCGCGGGAAAAAATGGCTACACCTTC; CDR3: CASSWSAGKNGYTF
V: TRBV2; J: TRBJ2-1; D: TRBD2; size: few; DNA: TGTGCCAGCAGGCCCACTAGCGGGGGGGCCAATGAGCAGTCCTTC; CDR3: CASRPTSGGANEQSF
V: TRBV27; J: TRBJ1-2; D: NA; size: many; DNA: TGTGCCACCAGCCTAGCCTCAGGTCCTAACTATGGCTACACCTTC; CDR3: CATSLASGPNYGYTF
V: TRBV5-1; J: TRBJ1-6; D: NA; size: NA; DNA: TGCGCCAGCAGCTTGGAAGTCTTAAAGGGTGGTTCACCCCTCCACTTT; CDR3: CASSLEVLKGGSPLHF
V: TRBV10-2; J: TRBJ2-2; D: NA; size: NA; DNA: TGCGCCAGCAGCAGCTCTTCCGGGGAGCTGTTTTTT; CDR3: CASSSSSGELFF
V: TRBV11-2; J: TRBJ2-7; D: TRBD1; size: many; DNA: TGTGCCGGTGAGGGGACAGGGGGAAACTACGAGCAGTACTTC; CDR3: CAGEGTGGNYEQYF
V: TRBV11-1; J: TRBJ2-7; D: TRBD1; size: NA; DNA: TGTGCCAGCAGCGACCCACAGGGGCCGAACTATTACGAGCAGTACTTC; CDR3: CASSDPQGPNYYEQYF
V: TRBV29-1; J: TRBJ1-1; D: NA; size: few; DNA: TGCAGCGTTGAGTTGCAGGGGTGGGCCACTGAAGCTTTCTTT; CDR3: CSVELQGWATEAFF
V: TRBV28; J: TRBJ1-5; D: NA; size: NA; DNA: TGTGCCAGCAGTTTAGTACAGACTAGCAATCAGCCCCAGCATTTT; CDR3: CASSLVQTSNQPQHF
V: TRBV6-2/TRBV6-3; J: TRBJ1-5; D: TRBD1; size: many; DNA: TGTGCCAGCAGTTACTCAGGGGGCGGTCAGCCCCAGCATTTT; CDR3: CASSYSGGGQPQHF
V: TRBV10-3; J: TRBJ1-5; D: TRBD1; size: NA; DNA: TGTGCCATCAGTGAGGGGACAGGGGGCGTTCTGACTCAGCCCCAGCATTTT; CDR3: CAISEGTGGVLTQPQHF
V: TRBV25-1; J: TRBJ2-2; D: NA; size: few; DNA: TGTGCCAGCAGTGAATATATCGCCGGGGAGCTGTTTTTT; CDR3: CASSEYIAGELFF
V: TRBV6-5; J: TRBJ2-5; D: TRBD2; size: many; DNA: TGTGCCAGCAGTTGGGGGGGGGTAGAGACCCAGTACTTC; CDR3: CASSWGGVETQYF
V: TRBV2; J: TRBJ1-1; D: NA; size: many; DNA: TGTGCCAGCAGTGAAGTGGGCAGCTCAATGAACACTGAAGCTTTCTTT; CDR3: CASSEVGSSMNTEAFF
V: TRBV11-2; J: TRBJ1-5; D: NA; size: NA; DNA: TGTGCCAGCAGCTTATATGGCGCGACGGTTTATCAGCCCCAGCATTTT; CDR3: CASSLYGATVYQPQHF
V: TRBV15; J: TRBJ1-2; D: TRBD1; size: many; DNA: TGTGCCACCAGCAGAAATACAGGGGGCACGTATGGCTACACCTTC; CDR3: CATSRNTGGTYGYTF
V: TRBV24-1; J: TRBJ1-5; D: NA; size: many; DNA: TGTGCCACCAGTGATTTAGGGGTAAATCAGCCCCAGCATTTT; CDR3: CATSDLGVNQPQHF
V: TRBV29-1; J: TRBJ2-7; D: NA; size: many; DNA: TGCAGCGTTGTTGGCGGGGATGTCGTCGGGGACGAGCAGTACTTC; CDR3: CSVVGGDVVGDEQYF
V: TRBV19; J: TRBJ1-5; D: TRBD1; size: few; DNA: TGTGCCACCCGGGACAGGGTGAAAGTTCGCAATCAGCCCCAGCATTTT; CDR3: CATRDRVKVRNQPQHF
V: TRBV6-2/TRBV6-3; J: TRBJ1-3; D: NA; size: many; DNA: TGTGCCAGCAGTACAGGCTACATCTCTGGAAACACCATATATTTT; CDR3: CASSTGYISGNTIYF
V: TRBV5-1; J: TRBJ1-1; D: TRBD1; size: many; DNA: TGCGCCAGCAGCTTGGGGGGGACAGAGAACACTGAAGCTTTCTTT; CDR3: CASSLGGTENTEAFF
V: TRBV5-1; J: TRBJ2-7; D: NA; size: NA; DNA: TGCGCCAGCAGCTTGCTCCAGGACGAGCAGTACTTC; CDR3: CASSLLQDEQYF
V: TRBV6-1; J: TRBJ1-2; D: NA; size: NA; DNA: TGTGCCAGCAGTGAATCCCGGATTTCCTATGGCTACACCTTC; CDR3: CASSESRISYGYTF
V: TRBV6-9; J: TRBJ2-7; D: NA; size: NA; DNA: TGTGCCAGCAGTCGGGAAGGGACGCCCCCCTACGAGCAGTACTTC; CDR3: CASSREGTPPYEQYF
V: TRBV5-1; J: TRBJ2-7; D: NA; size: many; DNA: TGCGCCAGCAGAACCATCGGGGGCGTATCCTACGAGCAGTACTTC; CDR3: CASRTIGGVSYEQYF
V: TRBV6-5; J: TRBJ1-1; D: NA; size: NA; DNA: TGTGCCAGCAGTTCTCAGATGGGTCTGGGCACTGAAGCTTTCTTT; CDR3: CASSSQMGLGTEAFF
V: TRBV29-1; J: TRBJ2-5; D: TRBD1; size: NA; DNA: TGCAGCACCTGGACAGGGAACCAAGAGACCCAGTACTTC; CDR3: CSTWTGNQETQYF
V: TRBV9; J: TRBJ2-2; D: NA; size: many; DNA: TGTGCCAGCAGCAATAAGCGGGCGGCGGTCGGGGAGCTGTTTTTT; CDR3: CASSNKRAAVGELFF
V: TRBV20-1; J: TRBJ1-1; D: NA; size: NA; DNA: TGCAGTGCTAGAGATCTCCGGGGGGCGCCGGAAGCTTTCTTT; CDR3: CSARDLRGAPEAFF
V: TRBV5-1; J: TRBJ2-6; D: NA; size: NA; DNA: TGCGCCAGCAGCTTGGAGGGGGGGCCTGGGGCCAACGTCCTGACTTTC; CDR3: CASSLEGGPGANVLTF
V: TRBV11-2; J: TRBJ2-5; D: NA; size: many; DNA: TGTGCCAGCAGCTTAGATTTTTTCGGAAGCCAAGAGACCCAGTACTTC; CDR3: CASSLDFFGSQETQYF
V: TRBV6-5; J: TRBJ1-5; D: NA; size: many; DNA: TGTGCCAGCACGCGGGGGACGGGGGCCGGCGGTCCGGTGTATCAGCCCCAGCATTTT; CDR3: CASTRGTGAGGPVYQPQHF
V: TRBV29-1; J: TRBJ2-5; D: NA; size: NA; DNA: TGCAGCGTGGGATACAGGGAAGAGACCCAGTACTTC; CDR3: CSVGYREETQYF